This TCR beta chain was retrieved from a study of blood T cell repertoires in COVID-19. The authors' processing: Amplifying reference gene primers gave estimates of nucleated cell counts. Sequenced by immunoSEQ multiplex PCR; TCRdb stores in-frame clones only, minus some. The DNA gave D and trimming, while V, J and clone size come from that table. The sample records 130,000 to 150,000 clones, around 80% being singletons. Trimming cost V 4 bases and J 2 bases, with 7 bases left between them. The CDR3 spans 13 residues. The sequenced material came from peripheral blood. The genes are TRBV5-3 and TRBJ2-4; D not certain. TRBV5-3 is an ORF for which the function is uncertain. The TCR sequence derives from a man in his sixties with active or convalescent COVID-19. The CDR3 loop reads CARSLFPKNIQYF. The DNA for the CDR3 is TGTGCCAGAAGCCTCTTTCCCAAAAACATTCAGTACTTC.